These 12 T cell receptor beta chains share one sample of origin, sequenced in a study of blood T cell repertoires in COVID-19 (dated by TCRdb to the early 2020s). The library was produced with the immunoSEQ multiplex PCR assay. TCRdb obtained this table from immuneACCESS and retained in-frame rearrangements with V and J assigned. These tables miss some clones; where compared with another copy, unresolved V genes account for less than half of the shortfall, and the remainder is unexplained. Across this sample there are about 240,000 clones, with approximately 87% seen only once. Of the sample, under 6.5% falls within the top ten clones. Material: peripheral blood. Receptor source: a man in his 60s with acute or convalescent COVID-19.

The CDR3 reads CASSPFGGRDTQYF. CDR3 DNA sequence: TGTGCCAGCTCACCGTTCGGGGGTCGGGATACGCAGTATTTT. The chain employs TRBV18 and TRBJ2-3; weak D call: TRBD2 (6 bases). In germline, CDR1 is KGHSH, CDR2 LQKENI. The CDR3 extends over 14 amino acids. The germline V and J ends were trimmed by 3 bases and 6 bases, with 13 bases remaining between them. Supplemented by reference TRBV18 and TRBJ2-3, the full variable domain reads NAGVMQNPRHLVRRRGQEARLRCSPMKGHSHVYWYRQLPEEGLKFMVYLQKENIIDESGMPKERFSAEFPKEGPSILRIQQVVRGDSAAYFCASSPFGGRDTQYFGPGTRLTVL.

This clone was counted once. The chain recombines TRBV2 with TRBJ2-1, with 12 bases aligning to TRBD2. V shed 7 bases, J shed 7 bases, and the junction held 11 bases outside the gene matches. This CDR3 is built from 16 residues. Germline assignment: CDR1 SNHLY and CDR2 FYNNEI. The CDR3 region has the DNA TGTGCCAGCACAAAAATGACTAGCGGGAGTTGGAATGAGCAGTTCTTC. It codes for CASTKMTSGSWNEQFF. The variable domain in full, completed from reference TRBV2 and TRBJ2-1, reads EPEVTQTPSHQVTQMGQEVILRCVPISNHLYFYWYRQILGQKVEFLVSFYNNEISEKSEIFDDQFSVERPDGSNFTLKIRSTKLEDSAMYFCASTKMTSGSWNEQFFGPGTRLTVL.

The CDR3 loop reads CASSPPPSGTGNQPQHF. In DNA form, the CDR3 reads TGTGCCAGCAGTCCCCCCCCATCGGGGACAGGTAACCAGCCCCAGCATTTT. The chain has TRBV6-2 or TRBV6-3 and TRBJ1-5; 8 positions match TRBD1. V gave up 5 bases and J gave up 7 bases; unmatched junction bases: 16. Germline V gene data show CDR1 as MNHEY and CDR2 as SVGEGT. The CDR3 has 17 residues.

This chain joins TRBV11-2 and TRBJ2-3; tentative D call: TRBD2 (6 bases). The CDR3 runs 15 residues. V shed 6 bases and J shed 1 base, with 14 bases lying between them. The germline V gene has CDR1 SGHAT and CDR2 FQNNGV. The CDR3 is CASRPPASGTDTQYF. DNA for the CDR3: TGTGCCAGCAGGCCCCCGGCTAGCGGCACAGATACGCAGTATTTT.

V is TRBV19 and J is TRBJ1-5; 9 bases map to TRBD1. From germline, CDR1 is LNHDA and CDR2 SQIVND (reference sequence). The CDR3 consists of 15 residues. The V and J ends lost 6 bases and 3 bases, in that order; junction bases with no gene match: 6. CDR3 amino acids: CASRLDRGDNQPQHF. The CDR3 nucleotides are TGTGCCAGTAGATTGGACAGGGGCGACAATCAGCCCCAGCATTTT. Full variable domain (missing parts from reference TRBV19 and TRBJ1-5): DGGITQSPKYLFRKEGQNVTLSCEQNLNHDAMYWYRQDPGQGLRLIYYSQIVNDFQKGDIAEGYSVSREKKESFPLTVTSAQKNPTAFYLCASRLDRGDNQPQHFGDGTRLSIL.

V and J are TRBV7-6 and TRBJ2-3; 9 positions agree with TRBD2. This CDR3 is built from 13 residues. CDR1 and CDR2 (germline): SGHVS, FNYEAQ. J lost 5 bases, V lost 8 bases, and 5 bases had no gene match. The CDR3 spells CASGREGVDTQYF. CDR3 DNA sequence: TGTGCCAGCGGGCGGGAGGGCGTAGATACGCAGTATTTT.

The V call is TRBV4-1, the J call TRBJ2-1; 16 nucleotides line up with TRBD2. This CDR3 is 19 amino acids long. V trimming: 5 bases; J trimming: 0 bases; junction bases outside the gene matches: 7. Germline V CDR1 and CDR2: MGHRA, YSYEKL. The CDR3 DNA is TGCGCCAGCAGCTTGGGGGGACTAGCGGGAGGGAGCTCCTACAATGAGCAGTTCTTC. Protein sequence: CASSLGGLAGGSSYNEQFF.

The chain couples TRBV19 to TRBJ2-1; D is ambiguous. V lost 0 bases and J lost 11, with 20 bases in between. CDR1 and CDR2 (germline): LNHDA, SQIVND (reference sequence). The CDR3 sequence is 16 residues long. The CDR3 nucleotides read TGTGCCAGTAGTATAGATCCGCGGCGTTCCACGGTTCAGCAGTTCTTC. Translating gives CASSIDPRRSTVQQFF. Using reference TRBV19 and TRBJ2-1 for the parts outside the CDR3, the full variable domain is DGGITQSPKYLFRKEGQNVTLSCEQNLNHDAMYWYRQDPGQGLRLIYYSQIVNDFQKGDIAEGYSVSREKKESFPLTVTSAQKNPTAFYLCASSIDPRRSTVQQFFGPGTRLTVL.

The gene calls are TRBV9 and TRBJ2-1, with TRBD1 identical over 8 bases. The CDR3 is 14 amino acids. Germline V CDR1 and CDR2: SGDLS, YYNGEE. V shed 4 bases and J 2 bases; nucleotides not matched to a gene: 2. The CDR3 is CASSPTGAYNEQFF. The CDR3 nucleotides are TGTGCCAGCAGCCCGACAGGGGCCTACAATGAGCAGTTCTTC.

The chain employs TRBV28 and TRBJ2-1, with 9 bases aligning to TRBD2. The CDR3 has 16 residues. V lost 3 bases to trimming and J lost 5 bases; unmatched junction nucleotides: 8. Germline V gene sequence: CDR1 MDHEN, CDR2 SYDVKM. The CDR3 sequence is CASSFFGGRADNEQFF. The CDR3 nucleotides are TGTGCCAGCAGTTTTTTTGGCGGGAGGGCCGACAATGAGCAGTTCTTC.

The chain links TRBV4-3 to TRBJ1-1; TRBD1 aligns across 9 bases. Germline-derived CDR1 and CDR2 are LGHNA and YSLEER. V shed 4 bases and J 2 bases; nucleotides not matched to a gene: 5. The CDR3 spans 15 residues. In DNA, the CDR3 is TGCGCCAGCAGCCTCGGGGACAGGGCAAACACTGAAGCTTTCTTT. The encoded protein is CASSLGDRANTEAFF.

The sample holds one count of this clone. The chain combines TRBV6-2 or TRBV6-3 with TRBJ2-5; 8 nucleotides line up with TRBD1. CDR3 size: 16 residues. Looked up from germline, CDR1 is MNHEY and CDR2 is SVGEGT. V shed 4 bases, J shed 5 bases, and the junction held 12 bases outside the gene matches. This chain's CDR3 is CASSFAPGQGSETQYF. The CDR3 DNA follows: TGTGCCAGCAGTTTCGCCCCCGGACAGGGTAGCGAGACCCAGTACTTC.